This is a list of T cell receptor beta chains from one sample in a study of blood T cell repertoires in COVID-19. Using immunoSEQ multiplex PCR, the repertoire was profiled, and TCRdb retains in-frame clones only, with some absent. The table lists about 59,000 clones, 80% of them singletons. Sequenced material: peripheral blood. All receptors come from a man in his 60s with acute or convalescent COVID-19. Each CDR3 is given with its conserved first and last residue. The D gene is left open where the match is weak. The size of a clone is reported for some rows only, either as once, few or many, or as a class for expanded clones.

j_gene: TRBJ2-7
d_gene: .
abundance: .
v_gene: TRBV6-6
CDR3aa: CASSSGPEQYF
CDR3nt: TGTGCCAGCAGTTCAGGGCCCGAGCAGTACTTC

j_gene: TRBJ2-5
d_gene: TRBD2
abundance: .
v_gene: TRBV5-1
CDR3aa: CASSPGTSGVLETQYF
CDR3nt: TGCGCCAGCAGCCCCGGGACTAGCGGGGTTTTGGAGACCCAGTACTTC

j_gene: TRBJ1-2
d_gene: .
abundance: .
v_gene: TRBV5-1
CDR3aa: CASSPRGTDYGYTF
CDR3nt: TGCGCCAGCAGCCCCCGGGGGACGGACTATGGCTACACCTTC

j_gene: TRBJ2-5
d_gene: TRBD2
abundance: .
v_gene: TRBV7-7
CDR3aa: CASSQNSGGDLETQYF
CDR3nt: TGTGCTAGCAGCCAAAATAGCGGGGGGGACTTGGAGACCCAGTACTTC

j_gene: TRBJ1-4
d_gene: TRBD1
abundance: .
v_gene: TRBV19
CDR3aa: CASGNRGTNEKLFF
CDR3nt: TGTGCCAGTGGAAACAGGGGAACTAATGAAAAACTGTTTTTT

j_gene: TRBJ2-3
d_gene: .
abundance: .
v_gene: TRBV6-2/TRBV6-3
CDR3aa: CASSYRGTDTQYF
CDR3nt: TGTGCCAGCAGTTACAGGGGAACAGATACGCAGTATTTT

j_gene: TRBJ2-3
d_gene: TRBD2
abundance: .
v_gene: TRBV2
CDR3aa: CASKRLAGGTDTQYF
CDR3nt: TGTGCCAGCAAACGACTAGCGGGGGGTACAGATACGCAGTATTTT

j_gene: TRBJ2-5
d_gene: TRBD1
abundance: .
v_gene: TRBV7-6
CDR3aa: CASSLARGQVQETQYF
CDR3nt: TGTGCCAGCAGCTTAGCCAGGGGGCAAGTCCAAGAGACCCAGTACTTC

j_gene: TRBJ1-2
d_gene: .
abundance: .
v_gene: TRBV5-6
CDR3aa: CASSLNRANYGYTF
CDR3nt: TGTGCCAGCAGCTTAAACAGAGCTAACTATGGCTACACCTTC

j_gene: TRBJ1-3
d_gene: .
abundance: .
v_gene: TRBV6-6
CDR3aa: CASSRQGGDSGNTIYF
CDR3nt: TGTGCCAGCAGCCGGCAGGGAGGGGACTCTGGAAACACCATATATTTT

j_gene: TRBJ2-7
d_gene: .
abundance: few
v_gene: TRBV15
CDR3aa: CATSKQGDEQYF
CDR3nt: TGTGCCACCAGCAAACAGGGCGACGAGCAGTACTTC

j_gene: TRBJ1-6
d_gene: .
abundance: .
v_gene: TRBV19
CDR3aa: CASSGQTGRNSPLHF
CDR3nt: TGTGCCAGTAGTGGACAAACCGGGAGGAATTCACCCCTCCACTTT

j_gene: TRBJ1-1
d_gene: .
abundance: .
v_gene: TRBV9
CDR3aa: CASSSDRFGGEAFF
CDR3nt: TGTGCCAGCAGCTCCGACAGGTTTGGAGGTGAAGCTTTCTTT

j_gene: TRBJ1-5
d_gene: .
abundance: .
v_gene: TRBV6-5
CDR3aa: CAVGTSNQPQHF
CDR3nt: TGTGCCGTAGGGACAAGCAATCAGCCCCAGCATTTT

j_gene: TRBJ2-5
d_gene: TRBD1
abundance: .
v_gene: TRBV6-4
CDR3aa: CASSDDWTGDLQETQYF
CDR3nt: TGTGCCAGCAGTGACGATTGGACAGGGGATCTCCAAGAGACCCAGTACTTC

j_gene: TRBJ1-5
d_gene: .
abundance: .
v_gene: TRBV19
CDR3aa: CASSIPRAQPQHF
CDR3nt: TGTGCCAGTAGTATTCCCAGGGCTCAGCCCCAGCATTTT

j_gene: TRBJ2-1
d_gene: TRBD2
abundance: .
v_gene: TRBV5-1
CDR3aa: CASSLTTSVYNEQFF
CDR3nt: TGCGCCAGCAGCTTGACGACTAGCGTCTACAATGAGCAGTTCTTC

j_gene: TRBJ2-3
d_gene: .
abundance: .
v_gene: TRBV19
CDR3aa: CASSTGLEGTDTQYF
CDR3nt: TGTGCCAGTAGTACCGGACTCGAGGGCACAGATACGCAGTATTTT

j_gene: TRBJ2-7
d_gene: TRBD1
abundance: .
v_gene: TRBV9
CDR3aa: CASSSTGENEQYF
CDR3nt: TGTGCCAGCAGCTCCACAGGGGAAAACGAGCAGTACTTC

j_gene: TRBJ1-3
d_gene: TRBD1
abundance: once
v_gene: TRBV6-1
CDR3aa: CASSDPGRTGAGNTIYF
CDR3nt: TGTGCCAGCAGTGACCCCGGTAGGACAGGGGCTGGAAACACCATATATTTT

j_gene: TRBJ1-5
d_gene: .
abundance: .
v_gene: TRBV29-1
CDR3aa: CSVAEGRGNQPQHF
CDR3nt: TGCAGCGTTGCTGAGGGGAGGGGGAATCAGCCCCAGCATTTT

j_gene: TRBJ2-5
d_gene: .
abundance: .
v_gene: TRBV7-2
CDR3aa: CASSLGGGGGAQETQYF
CDR3nt: TGTGCCAGCAGCTTAGGGGGGGGCGGCGGGGCCCAAGAGACCCAGTACTTC

j_gene: TRBJ2-7
d_gene: .
abundance: .
v_gene: TRBV5-1
CDR3aa: CASSPGYYEQYF
CDR3nt: TGCGCCAGCAGCCCCGGTTATTACGAGCAGTACTTC

j_gene: TRBJ2-3
d_gene: TRBD1
abundance: .
v_gene: TRBV6-5
CDR3aa: CASSYYGQGGPDTQYF
CDR3nt: TGTGCCAGCAGTTACTATGGACAGGGGGGCCCAGATACGCAGTATTTT

j_gene: TRBJ2-7
d_gene: TRBD1
abundance: .
v_gene: TRBV6-5
CDR3aa: CARKTGVRYYEQYF
CDR3nt: TGTGCCAGGAAAACAGGGGTAAGGTATTACGAGCAGTACTTC

j_gene: TRBJ1-4
d_gene: .
abundance: .
v_gene: TRBV6-5
CDR3aa: CATNNPTNEKLFF
CDR3nt: TGTGCCACCAACAACCCAACTAATGAAAAACTGTTTTTT

j_gene: TRBJ2-5
d_gene: .
abundance: .
v_gene: TRBV5-1
CDR3aa: CASSLGAGRQETQYF
CDR3nt: TGCGCCAGCAGCTTGGGGGCGGGGAGACAAGAGACCCAGTACTTC

j_gene: TRBJ2-3
d_gene: .
abundance: .
v_gene: TRBV10-1
CDR3aa: CASSDSGTYLTDTQYF
CDR3nt: TGCGCCAGCAGTGACTCCGGGACTTACCTAACAGATACGCAGTATTTT

j_gene: TRBJ2-1
d_gene: .
abundance: once
v_gene: TRBV10-1
CDR3aa: CASSESGHRVGHKLSYNEQFF
CDR3nt: TGCGCCAGCAGTGAGTCCGGGCACAGGGTGGGGCACAAACTCTCCTACAATGAGCAGTTCTTC

j_gene: TRBJ2-5
d_gene: TRBD2
abundance: .
v_gene: TRBV11-2
CDR3aa: CASSSGGGAGGQETQYF
CDR3nt: TGTGCCAGCAGCTCCGGGGGTGGAGCGGGGGGGCAGGAGACCCAGTACTTC

j_gene: TRBJ2-5
d_gene: TRBD2
abundance: once
v_gene: TRBV3-1/TRBV3-2
CDR3aa: CASSQEGLGKETQYF
CDR3nt: TGTGCCAGCAGCCAAGAGGGACTAGGGAAAGAGACCCAGTACTTC

j_gene: TRBJ2-1
d_gene: TRBD1
abundance: .
v_gene: TRBV30
CDR3aa: CACYRDRGYNEQFF
CDR3nt: TGTGCCTGTTATAGGGACAGGGGGTACAATGAGCAGTTCTTC

j_gene: TRBJ1-1
d_gene: TRBD1
abundance: few
v_gene: TRBV6-6
CDR3aa: CASSDRGSTEAFF
CDR3nt: TGTGCCAGCAGTGACAGGGGGAGCACTGAAGCTTTCTTT

j_gene: TRBJ2-4
d_gene: .
abundance: few
v_gene: TRBV28
CDR3aa: CASSPGFTGAKNIQYF
CDR3nt: TGTGCCAGCAGTCCTGGGTTCACGGGGGCCAAAAACATTCAGTACTTC

j_gene: TRBJ2-4
d_gene: .
abundance: .
v_gene: TRBV5-6
CDR3aa: CASSLGPFGNIQYF
CDR3nt: TGTGCCAGCAGCTTGGGGCCGTTTGGCAACATTCAGTACTTC

j_gene: TRBJ1-1
d_gene: TRBD1
abundance: .
v_gene: TRBV29-1
CDR3aa: CSAKLRTGGNTEAFF
CDR3nt: TGCAGCGCTAAACTTCGGACAGGGGGGAACACTGAAGCTTTCTTT

j_gene: TRBJ2-7
d_gene: TRBD2
abundance: .
v_gene: TRBV28
CDR3aa: CASSSSGLAGGQYEQYF
CDR3nt: TGTGCCAGCAGTTCTTCAGGACTAGCGGGGGGGCAGTACGAGCAGTACTTC

j_gene: TRBJ1-1
d_gene: .
abundance: .
v_gene: TRBV28
CDR3aa: CASSLVSAGPFF
CDR3nt: TGTGCCAGCAGTTTAGTAAGTGCGGGCCCTTTCTTT

j_gene: TRBJ1-1
d_gene: .
abundance: .
v_gene: TRBV7-9
CDR3aa: CASSPGRGNTEAFF
CDR3nt: TGTGCCAGCAGCCCCGGAAGGGGTAACACTGAAGCTTTCTTT

j_gene: TRBJ2-6
d_gene: TRBD2
abundance: .
v_gene: TRBV7-8
CDR3aa: CASSPQGGTGANVLTF
CDR3nt: TGTGCCAGCAGCCCCCAGGGAGGGACTGGGGCCAACGTCCTGACTTTC

j_gene: TRBJ2-5
d_gene: TRBD1
abundance: .
v_gene: TRBV5-1
CDR3aa: CASSGGTGAQETQYF
CDR3nt: TGCGCCAGCAGCGGGGGGACAGGGGCCCAAGAGACCCAGTACTTC

j_gene: TRBJ2-5
d_gene: .
abundance: .
v_gene: TRBV9
CDR3aa: CASSPGTFQETQYF
CDR3nt: TGTGCCAGCAGCCCCGGGACTTTCCAAGAGACCCAGTACTTC

j_gene: TRBJ2-1
d_gene: .
abundance: .
v_gene: TRBV30
CDR3aa: CAWSPRGNEQFF
CDR3nt: TGTGCCTGGAGTCCCAGGGGCAATGAGCAGTTCTTC

j_gene: TRBJ2-7
d_gene: TRBD1
abundance: .
v_gene: TRBV12-3/TRBV12-4
CDR3aa: CASSHRGAYEQYF
CDR3nt: TGTGCCAGCAGCCACAGGGGGGCCTACGAGCAGTACTTC

j_gene: TRBJ1-2
d_gene: .
abundance: .
v_gene: TRBV5-4
CDR3aa: CASSLDRQADGYTF
CDR3nt: TGTGCCAGCAGCTTGGATCGACAGGCCGATGGCTACACCTTC

j_gene: TRBJ1-1
d_gene: TRBD1
abundance: few
v_gene: TRBV11-2
CDR3aa: CASSSTPIRTGNTEAFF
CDR3nt: TGTGCCAGCAGCTCGACGCCGATCCGGACAGGAAACACTGAAGCTTTCTTT

j_gene: TRBJ2-1
d_gene: .
abundance: .
v_gene: TRBV7-2
CDR3aa: CASSLSFFGEQFF
CDR3nt: TGTGCCAGCAGCTTAAGCTTCTTTGGTGAGCAGTTCTTC

j_gene: TRBJ1-5
d_gene: .
abundance: .
v_gene: TRBV6-1
CDR3aa: CASSVRDSFFSNQPQHF
CDR3nt: TGTGCCAGCAGTGTCCGGGATTCATTTTTTAGCAATCAGCCCCAGCATTTT

j_gene: TRBJ2-7
d_gene: TRBD1
abundance: .
v_gene: TRBV11-1
CDR3aa: CASSLRTGSRYF
CDR3nt: TGTGCCAGCAGCTTACGGACAGGGTCCCGGTACTTC

j_gene: TRBJ2-5
d_gene: TRBD1
abundance: .
v_gene: TRBV7-9
CDR3aa: CASSWGPSRGPPETQYF
CDR3nt: TGTGCCAGCAGCTGGGGCCCATCCAGGGGGCCCCCGGAGACCCAGTACTTC

j_gene: TRBJ1-2
d_gene: .
abundance: .
v_gene: TRBV30
CDR3aa: CAWGPQGRDGYTF
CDR3nt: TGTGCCTGGGGTCCCCAGGGGCGAGATGGCTACACCTTC

j_gene: TRBJ1-4
d_gene: .
abundance: .
v_gene: TRBV7-9
CDR3aa: CASSLGLSTTNEKLFF
CDR3nt: TGTGCCAGCAGCTTGGGGCTGTCAACAACTAATGAAAAACTGTTTTTT

j_gene: TRBJ2-2
d_gene: .
abundance: .
v_gene: TRBV18
CDR3aa: CASSLLDTSGAGELFF
CDR3nt: TGTGCCAGCTCACTCCTGGACACCTCCGGCGCCGGGGAGCTGTTTTTT

j_gene: TRBJ2-3
d_gene: TRBD2
abundance: .
v_gene: TRBV25-1
CDR3aa: CASSGQLAGGQDTQYF
CDR3nt: TGTGCCAGCAGTGGCCAACTAGCGGGGGGGCAAGATACGCAGTATTTT

j_gene: TRBJ1-1
d_gene: .
abundance: .
v_gene: TRBV15
CDR3aa: CATSRDRRTNTEAFF
CDR3nt: TGTGCCACCAGCAGAGATCGCCGGACAAACACTGAAGCTTTCTTT

j_gene: TRBJ2-7
d_gene: TRBD1
abundance: .
v_gene: TRBV5-1
CDR3aa: CASSLTGALTYEQYF
CDR3nt: TGCGCCAGCAGCTTGACAGGGGCCCTGACCTACGAGCAGTACTTC

j_gene: TRBJ2-1
d_gene: TRBD1
abundance: .
v_gene: TRBV5-5
CDR3aa: CASSLTGQGYNEQFF
CDR3nt: TGTGCCAGCAGCTTGACGGGACAGGGGTATAATGAGCAGTTCTTC

j_gene: TRBJ2-3
d_gene: .
abundance: few
v_gene: TRBV19
CDR3aa: CASSIGAFWDTQYF
CDR3nt: TGTGCCAGTAGTATAGGGGCTTTTTGGGATACGCAGTATTTT

j_gene: TRBJ1-2
d_gene: .
abundance: few
v_gene: TRBV9
CDR3aa: CASSVATGNTGYTF
CDR3nt: TGTGCCAGCAGCGTAGCTACAGGGAACACGGGCTACACCTTC

j_gene: TRBJ2-5
d_gene: TRBD1
abundance: .
v_gene: TRBV6-1
CDR3aa: CASSEAWTGPTQETQYF
CDR3nt: TGTGCCAGCAGTGAAGCCTGGACAGGTCCTACCCAAGAGACCCAGTACTTC